This TCR beta chain was profiled in a study of T cells after yellow fever vaccination. Notes on the study in general: Post-booster reappearance was seen for most primary-vaccination clones (roughly 97% CD4, roughly 88% CD8). Relatively few clonotypes were ones that appeared in both CD4 and CD8 compartments. The secondary T-cell response peaked on day 5, not day 15, but was weaker.

This CDR3 region has 15 residues. V lost 5 bases, J lost 3 bases, and 14 bases lay in between. From germline, CDR1 is MNHEY and CDR2 SMNVEV (reference sequence). Points on this clonotype: Its antigen remains unknown.

As TCR cDNA was made by 5'RACE template switching, a universal primer site and UMIs were added. TCRdb itself ran the 5' RACE reads through MiXCR, one entry per CDR3 protein. Of 60,000 to 85,000 distinct CDR3 sequences in the sample, roughly 6.9% were seen once. The sequencing used CD8+ T cells sorted from PBMCs, collected less than 6 days after the first yellow fever vaccination. The J gene is TRBJ2-1, the V gene TRBV27; tentatively, D is TRBD2 (5 bases). This receptor was identified in a man younger than 35 who received the YFV17D yellow fever vaccine. CDR3 residues: CASSLLPGSYNEQFF. CDR3 in DNA: TGTGCCAGCAGTCTCCTCCCGGGGAGCTACAATGAGCAGTTCTTC.